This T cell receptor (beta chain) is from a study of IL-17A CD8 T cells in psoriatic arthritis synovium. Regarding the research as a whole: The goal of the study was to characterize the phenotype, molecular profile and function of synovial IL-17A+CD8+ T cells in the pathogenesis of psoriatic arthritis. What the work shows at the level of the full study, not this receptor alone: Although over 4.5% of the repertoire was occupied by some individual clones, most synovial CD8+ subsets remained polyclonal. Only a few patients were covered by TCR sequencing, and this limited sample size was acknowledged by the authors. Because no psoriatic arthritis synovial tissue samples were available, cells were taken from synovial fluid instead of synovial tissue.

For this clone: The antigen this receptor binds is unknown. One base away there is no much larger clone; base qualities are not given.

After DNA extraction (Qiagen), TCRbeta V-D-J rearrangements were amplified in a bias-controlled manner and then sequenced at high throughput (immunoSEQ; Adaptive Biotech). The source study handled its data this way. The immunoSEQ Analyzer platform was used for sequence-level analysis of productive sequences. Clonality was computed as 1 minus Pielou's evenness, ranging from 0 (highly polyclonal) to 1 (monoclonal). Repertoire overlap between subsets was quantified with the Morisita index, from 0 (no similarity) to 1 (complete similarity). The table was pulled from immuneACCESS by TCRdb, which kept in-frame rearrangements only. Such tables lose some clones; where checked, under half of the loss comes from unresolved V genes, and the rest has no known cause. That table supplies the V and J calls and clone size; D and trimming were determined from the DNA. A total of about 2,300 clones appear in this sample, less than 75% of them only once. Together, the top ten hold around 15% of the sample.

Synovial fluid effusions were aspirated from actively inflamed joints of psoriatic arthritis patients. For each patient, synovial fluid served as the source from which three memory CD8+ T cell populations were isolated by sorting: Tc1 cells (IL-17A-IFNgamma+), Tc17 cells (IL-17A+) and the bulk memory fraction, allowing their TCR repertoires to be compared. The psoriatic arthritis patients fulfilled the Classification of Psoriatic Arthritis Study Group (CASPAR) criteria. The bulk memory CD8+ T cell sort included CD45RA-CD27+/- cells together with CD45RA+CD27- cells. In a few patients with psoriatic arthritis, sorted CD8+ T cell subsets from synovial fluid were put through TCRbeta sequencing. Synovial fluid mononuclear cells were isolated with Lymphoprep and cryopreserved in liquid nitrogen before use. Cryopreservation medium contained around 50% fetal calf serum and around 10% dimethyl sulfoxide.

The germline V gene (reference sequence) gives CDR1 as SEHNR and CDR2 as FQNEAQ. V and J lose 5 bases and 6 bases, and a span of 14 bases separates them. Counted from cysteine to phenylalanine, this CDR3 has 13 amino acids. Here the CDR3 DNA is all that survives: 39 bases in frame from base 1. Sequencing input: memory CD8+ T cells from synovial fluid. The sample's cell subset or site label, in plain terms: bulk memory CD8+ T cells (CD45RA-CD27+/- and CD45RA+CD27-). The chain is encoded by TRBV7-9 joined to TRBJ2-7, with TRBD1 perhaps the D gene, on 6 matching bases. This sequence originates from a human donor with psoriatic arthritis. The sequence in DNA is TGTGCCAGCAGCCTGGGGACAATCGGCGAGCAGTACTTC. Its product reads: CASSLGTIGEQYF.